One and the same sample provided the 26 T cell receptor beta chains below, sequenced in a study of T cell repertoires in cytomegalovirus infection. TCRdb analysed the reads with MiXCR anew, one entry per CDR3 protein. Of some 940,000 distinct CDR3 sequences in the sample, less than 35% were seen once. These receptors' targets are unknown. The sample was cultured CD8+ T cells from PBMCs, taken from culture after CMV antigen stimulation. The receptors stem from a human donor in good health (CMV status not recorded). Some clones in this sample may be carry-over from other donors' samples.

This clonotype was seen many times. This rearrangement joins TRBV7-8 to TRBJ1-1, with a possible D match to TRBD1 (6 bases). This CDR3 has 13 residues. Germline V gives CDR1 SGHVS, CDR2 FQNEAQ. V lost 5 bases and J lost 5, with 12 bases in between. The CDR3 DNA sequence: TGTGCCAGCAGCCCGGGGGGCATGACTGAAGCTTTCTTT. Protein sequence: CASSPGGMTEAFF. Together with reference TRBV7-8 and TRBJ1-1, the CDR3 gives the full variable domain: GAGVSQSPRYKVAKRGQDVALRCDPISGHVSLFWYQQALGQGPEFLTYFQNEAQLDKSGLPSDRFFAERPEGSVSTLKIQRTQQEDSAVYLCASSPGGMTEAFFGQGTRLTVV.

The V gene is TRBV27, the J gene TRBJ2-1; no definite D call. The CDR3 loop spans 13 amino acids. Germline V gene data show CDR1 as MNHEY and CDR2 as SMNVEV (reference sequence). With 0 bases removed from V and 15 bases from J, the gap between germline ends came to 15 bases. The CDR3 sequence is CASSLSTVNVPFF. As DNA, the CDR3 is TGTGCCAGCAGTTTATCCACAGTAAATGTCCCGTTCTTC.

The rearrangement uses TRBV4-1 and TRBJ1-6; D possibly corresponds to TRBD1 (6 bases). The CDR3 runs to 15 residues. Looked up from germline, CDR1 is MGHRA and CDR2 is YSYEKL. The V end was cut by 5 bases, the J end by 10 bases, with 18 bases between. The CDR3 loop reads CASSLNRAVGSPLHF. The CDR3 nucleotides are TGCGCCAGCAGCTTAAACAGGGCGGTGGGCTCACCCCTCCACTTT.

The chain uses TRBV10-3 and TRBJ2-7; no firm D call. Between the trimmed V and J ends, which lost 6 bases and 2 bases, there was a span of 8 bases. The CDR3 is 12 amino acids. Germline assignment: CDR1 ENHRY and CDR2 SYGVKD. CDR3 region: CAIRSGTYEQYF. CDR3 bases: TGTGCCATCAGGTCCGGTACCTACGAGCAGTACTTC.

This clonotype was seen many times. As DNA, the CDR3 is TGTGCCAGCAGCTTCCCAGGGAGAGAGACCCAGTACTTC. Residues: CASSFPGRETQYF. This chain joins TRBV7-9 and TRBJ2-5; D tentatively reads TRBD1 or TRBD2 (5 bases each). Per the germline V gene, CDR1 is SEHNR and CDR2 is FQNEAQ (reference sequence). This CDR3 region has 13 residues. V was clipped by 3 bases and J by 4 bases, with 9 bases between them.

Ten or more counts support this clonotype. This chain links TRBV7-8 with TRBJ1-1, with D maybe TRBD1 (6 bases). V was trimmed by 1 base and J by 6 bases, leaving 15 bases between them. The germline gives CDR1 SGHVS, CDR2 FQNEAQ. The CDR3 extends over 15 amino acids. In DNA form, the CDR3 reads TGTGCCAGCAGCTTAGGACAGGCCCGGGAGGCTGAAGCTTTCTTT. Translating it yields CASSLGQAREAEAFF.

This chain links TRBV20-1 with TRBJ2-3; perhaps TRBD2 as D (5 bases). Germline V lookup: CDR1 DFQATT, CDR2 SNEGSKA (reference sequence). The V end was cut by 5 bases, the J end by 1 base, with 13 bases between. This CDR3 has 14 residues. The CDR3 bases are TGCAGTGCTTGGGAGTCTGGGGGCACAGATACGCAGTATTTT. Its translation is CSAWESGGTDTQYF.

The chain couples TRBV6-6 to TRBJ1-1, with a tentative D call TRBD1 (5 bases). Trimming cost V 2 bases and J 2 bases, with 24 bases left between them. The V gene's germline CDR1 is MNHNY and CDR2 SVGAGI (reference sequence). The CDR3 totals 19 residues. CDR3 amino acids: CASSYIISGGDSYNTEAFF. CDR3 nucleotide sequence: TGTGCCAGCAGTTACATAATATCGGGGGGGGATTCTTATAACACTGAAGCTTTCTTT.

This sequence joins TRBV7-9 and TRBJ2-5; D perhaps matches TRBD1 (5 bases). V lost 2 bases and J 2 bases, leaving 18 bases between the germline ends. The CDR3 runs 17 residues. CDR1 and CDR2 from the germline V gene are SEHNR and FQNEAQ (reference sequence). DNA for the CDR3: TGTGCCAGCAGCTTACTCGCAGTGGCAGGGTGGCAAGAGACCCAGTACTTC. It is translated as CASSLLAVAGWQETQYF. The complete variable domain, with remaining parts taken from reference TRBV7-9 and TRBJ2-5, reads DTGVSQNPRHKITKRGQNVTFRCDPISEHNRLYWYRQTLGQGPEFLTYFQNEAQLEKSRLLSDRFSAERPKGSFSTLEIQRTEQGDSAMYLCASSLLAVAGWQETQYFGPGTRLLVL.

V is TRBV28 and J is TRBJ2-3; TRBD2 matches at 7 bases. The CDR3 extends over 15 amino acids. V lost 7 bases and J lost 4; bases outside the gene matches: 11. The V gene's germline CDR1 is MDHEN and CDR2 SYDVKM. The CDR3 loop is CASTLLGGAADTQYF. CDR3 DNA: TGTGCCAGCACCCTTTTGGGAGGGGCAGCAGATACGCAGTATTTT.

J is TRBJ2-2 and V is TRBV6-2 or TRBV6-3; TRBD2 matches at 7 bases. V lost 7 bases, J lost 0 bases, and 14 bases stayed unmatched. The CDR3 has 18 residues. CDR1 and CDR2 (germline): MNHEY, SVGEGT. The CDR3 coding sequence is TGTGCCAGCACCCTAAGTTACCGGGAGGATCCGAACACCGGGGAGCTGTTTTTT. Protein: CASTLSYREDPNTGELFF.

V gene TRBV20-1 combines with J gene TRBJ1-2; tentatively, D is TRBD1 (6 bases). This CDR3 has 14 residues. Germline CDR1 DFQATT, CDR2 SNEGSKA (reference sequence). V was pared by 6 bases and J by 4 bases, with 18 bases between. The CDR3 coding sequence is TGCAGTGCCCCGACGGGGGCGAGAGCCTATGGCTACACCTTC. It specifies CSAPTGARAYGYTF.

The table lists this clonotype with a few counts. The J gene is TRBJ2-2, the V gene TRBV14, with D possibly TRBD1 on 5 matching bases. Germline CDR1 and CDR2: SGHDN and FVKESK. The CDR3 consists of 15 residues. Trimming shortened V by 1 base and J by 4 bases, and 10 bases separated the two germline ends. The DNA for the CDR3 is TGTGCCAGCAGCCAAGCTCACCAGGGCACCGGGGAGCTGTTTTTT. Translated, it gives CASSQAHQGTGELFF.

The chain links TRBV6-8 to TRBJ1-1; 8 nucleotides line up with TRBD1. V dropped 4 bases and J dropped 1; count of bases not matched to a gene: 11. CDR1 is MNHGY, CDR2 SAAAGT, per germline. CDR3 length equals 17 residues. The DNA of the CDR3 is TGTGCCAGCAGTTCCGGCCCCGGGACAGGCGAGAACACTGAAGCTTTCTTT. Its translation: CASSSGPGTGENTEAFF.

The chain couples TRBV12-3 or TRBV12-4 to TRBJ2-3; D gene unclear. The CDR3 is 14 amino acids. The V and J ends lost 10 bases and 2 bases respectively, with 16 bases between them. CDR3 DNA sequence: TGTGCCAACAACCTTTTTGGCCCCACAGATACGCAGTATTTT. This translates into CANNLFGPTDTQYF.

This clonotype was observed a single time. V usage is TRBV7-3 and J usage is TRBJ2-3; TRBD1 aligns across 9 bases. After removal of 4 bases from V and 2 bases from J, the junction contained 4 bases not matched to a gene. This CDR3 spans 15 amino acids. Germline values: CDR1 SGHTA, CDR2 FQGTGA. For the CDR3, the DNA is TGTGCCAGCAGCTCCGGGGACAGGGTCACAGATACGCAGTATTTT. This translates into CASSSGDRVTDTQYF.

This rearrangement joins TRBV4-1 to TRBJ2-3, with TRBD2 matching over 14 bases. The CDR3 is made up of 15 amino acids. Unmatched junction bases numbered 6, after V lost 6 bases and J lost 7 bases. From germline, CDR1 is MGHRA and CDR2 YSYEKL. CDR3 coding DNA: TGCGCCAGCAGTCGGACTAGCGGGGGGACAAATACGCAGTATTTT. It specifies CASSRTSGGTNTQYF.

This clonotype was seen ten or more times. The V gene is TRBV27, the J gene TRBJ2-4; the match to TRBD2 covers 7 bases. Losses at the gene ends were 7 bases for V and 2 bases for J; bases not matched to a gene: 11. The CDR3 spans 16 residues. Germline loops: CDR1 MNHEY, CDR2 SMNVEV (reference sequence). The CDR3 reads CASTKTGGGPKNIQYF. As DNA, the CDR3 is TGTGCCAGCACTAAAACGGGGGGAGGGCCCAAAAACATTCAGTACTTC.

The chain recombines TRBV6-1 with TRBJ1-1, with TRBD1 as a possible D gene (6 bases). Deletions cut 1 base from V and 1 base from J, with 19 bases between. The germline V gene has CDR1 MNHNS and CDR2 SASEGT. The CDR3 runs to 18 residues. The CDR3 protein is CASSEEPGHWRKNTEAFF. CDR3 nucleotide sequence: TGTGCCAGCAGTGAAGAGCCGGGACACTGGAGGAAGAACACTGAAGCTTTCTTT.

This clonotype has a count of ten or more. This chain connects TRBV7-9 to TRBJ1-1; D is possibly TRBD1 (6 bases). Per germline, CDR1 SEHNR and CDR2 FQNEAQ (reference sequence). The CDR3 length is 14 residues. V was cut by 9 bases and J by 2 bases, with 16 bases left in between. The CDR3 DNA reads TGTGCCAGTCAGGGGATGGGCGGCAACACTGAAGCTTTCTTT. It is translated as CASQGMGGNTEAFF.

The chain joins TRBV12-3 or TRBV12-4 to TRBJ1-3; TRBD1 aligns across 7 bases. V shed 6 bases and J 4 bases; nucleotides not matched to a gene: 6. The CDR3 consists of 14 residues. CDR3 protein: CASRGRDSGNTIYF. The CDR3 DNA reads as TGTGCCAGCAGGGGCCGGGACAGCGGAAACACCATATATTTT.

A few counts support this clonotype. This chain uses TRBV7-9 with TRBJ2-1, with a possible D match to TRBD2 (5 bases). This CDR3 region has 16 residues. V was trimmed by 4 bases and J by 0 bases, leaving 13 bases between them. Germline CDR1 SEHNR, CDR2 FQNEAQ (reference sequence). DNA for the CDR3: TGTGCCAGCAGCTCGCAAAGCGGAAGCTCCTACAATGAGCAGTTCTTC. Residues: CASSSQSGSSYNEQFF.

This clonotype was observed a handful of times. The CDR3 loop is CAISDPAGGGETQYF. The CDR3 region has the DNA TGTGCCATCAGTGACCCGGCCGGGGGAGGAGAGACCCAGTACTTC. This chain uses TRBV10-3 with TRBJ2-5; D perhaps matches TRBD2 (6 bases). The CDR3 is made up of 15 amino acids. Germline V gene sequence: CDR1 ENHRY, CDR2 SYGVKD. Trimming left V 3 bases short and J 4 bases short, with 15 bases between.

Concerning this clonotype itself: The germline gene is not matched at one end of the junction; a read error may be the cause. The V call is TRBV7-8, the J call TRBJ1-2; 9 bases map to TRBD1. Germline values: CDR1 SGHVS, CDR2 FQNEAQ. This CDR3 is built from 16 residues. CDR3 DNA: TGTGCCAGCAGCTTGGATTACAGGGGGCCGGGCTATGACTACACCTTC. Residues: CASSLDYRGPGYDYTF.

This sequence joins TRBV6-2 or TRBV6-3 and TRBJ1-1; D is ambiguous. V gave up 5 bases and J gave up 0 bases, with 10 bases separating them. The CDR3 has 14 amino acids. Germline V gene lookup returns CDR1 MNHEY and CDR2 SVGEGT. CDR3 nucleotide sequence: TGTGCCAGCAGTGCCCCCTCGATGAACACTGAAGCTTTCTTT. Translation gives CASSAPSMNTEAFF.

The rearrangement uses TRBV12-3 or TRBV12-4 and TRBJ2-7, with D unclear. V lost 9 bases and J lost 3, with 12 bases in between. CDR3 length: 12 amino acids. The CDR3 protein is CASGFGYYEQYV. The DNA of the CDR3 is TGTGCCAGTGGCTTCGGGTACTACGAGCAGTACGTC.